The 16 T cell receptor beta chains reported below all come from one sample, sequenced in a study of cytotoxic CD8 clonotypes in ibrutinib-treated CLL. Sequencing used immunoSEQ multiplex PCR; TCRdb keeps in-frame clones, though not all of them. The table lists about 300,000 clones, around 77% of them singletons. The sample in question was PBMCs, obtained at disease progression, from a patient treated with ibrutinib. The source of these receptors is a human donor with chronic lymphocytic leukemia.

The gene calls are TRBV29-1 and TRBJ1-2; the D is unclear. Germline V gene lookup returns CDR1 SQVTM and CDR2 ANQGSEA. This CDR3 region has 13 residues. The ends were cut back, 0 bases at V and 0 bases at J, with 5 bases in the middle. CDR3 in amino acids: CSVEENTNYGYTF. The DNA for the CDR3 is TGCAGCGTTGAAGAGAACACTAACTATGGCTACACCTTC.

In its sample, this clone was seen a few times. The V gene is TRBV6-5, the J gene TRBJ2-7; D uncertain. This CDR3 region has 13 residues. Germline CDR1 reads MNHEY; CDR2 reads SVGAGI. The ends were cut back, 5 bases at V and 6 bases at J, with 14 bases in the middle. The CDR3 loop is CASSHGFRAEQYF. In nucleotides, the CDR3 is TGTGCCAGCAGTCACGGGTTTAGGGCCGAGCAGTACTTC.

This sequence joins TRBV5-4 and TRBJ2-3; 7 bases agree with TRBD1. This CDR3 is built from 16 residues. Germline-derived CDR1 and CDR2 are SGHNT and YYREEE (reference sequence). V gave up 6 bases and J gave up 2 bases; unmatched junction bases: 12. This chain's CDR3 is CASNLGGPLATDTQYF. The CDR3 region has the DNA TGTGCCAGCAATCTAGGGGGCCCCCTCGCCACAGATACGCAGTATTTT.

This clone has more than one count but fewer than ten. J is TRBJ1-4 and V is TRBV5-1; D is unclear. V lost 8 bases and J 0 bases, leaving 14 bases between the germline ends. There are 15 residues in the CDR3. CDR1 SGHRS and CDR2 YFSETQ come from the germline V gene. The CDR3 DNA reads as TGCGCCAGTAAGGTCGGCCCCGCAACTAATGAAAAACTGTTTTTT. Translated: CASKVGPATNEKLFF.

The chain uses TRBV15 and TRBJ2-7, with a possible D match to TRBD2 (7 bases). This CDR3 contains 16 residues. Trimming removed 1 base from V and 0 bases from J, with 13 bases in between. Germline V gene data show CDR1 as LNHNV and CDR2 as YYDKDF (reference sequence). The CDR3 DNA reads as TGTGCCACCAGCAGAGCCCCAGGGGAGGGCTCCTACGAGCAGTACTTC. Encoded protein: CATSRAPGEGSYEQYF.

J is TRBJ2-2 and V is TRBV29-1; tentatively, D is TRBD2 (5 bases). This CDR3 has 15 amino acids. The V end was cut by 0 bases, the J end by 6 bases, with 14 bases between. CDR1 and CDR2 from the germline V gene are SQVTM and ANQGSEA. CDR3 DNA sequence: TGCAGCGTTGAAGATCCCGGGAAACACGCCGGGGAGCTGTTTTTT. It is translated as CSVEDPGKHAGELFF.

This CDR3 is CASSITRRPLYEQYF. CDR3 DNA: TGTGCCAGTAGTATCACCCGCCGACCCCTCTACGAGCAGTACTTC. V is TRBV19 and J is TRBJ2-7, with D uncertain. Trimming took 3 bases from V and 3 from J, leaving 15 bases between them. Germline V lookup: CDR1 LNHDA, CDR2 SQIVND (reference sequence). This CDR3 is built from 15 residues.

This chain links TRBV15 with TRBJ2-3, with 9 bases that match TRBD2. Trimming at V came to 0 bases and at J to 5 bases, leaving 15 bases not matched to a gene. Germline CDR1 LNHNV, CDR2 YYDKDF (reference sequence). This CDR3 spans 19 amino acids. The CDR3 bases are TGTGCCACCAGCAGAGATTCCCTCGCGGGGGGGGCACCAGGAGATACGCAGTATTTT. Encoded protein: CATSRDSLAGGAPGDTQYF.

This chain links TRBV28 with TRBJ2-1; D gene ambiguous. The ends were cut back, 5 bases at V and 5 bases at J, with 10 bases in the middle. Germline V gives CDR1 MDHEN, CDR2 SYDVKM. This CDR3 is 13 amino acids long. The CDR3 DNA reads TGTGCCAGCAGTATCCCTCGACACAATGAGCAGTTCTTC. Its translation: CASSIPRHNEQFF. The variable domain in full, with the rest retrieved from reference TRBV28 and TRBJ2-1, is DVKVTQSSRYLVKRTGEKVFLECVQDMDHENMFWYRQDPGLGLRLIYFSYDVKMKEKGDIPEGYSVSREKKERFSLILESASTNQTSMYLCASSIPRHNEQFFGPGTRLTVL.

This clone appeared once. This CDR3 reads CASSQVRANYGYTF. In DNA, the CDR3 is TGCGCCAGCAGCCAAGTTCGCGCTAACTATGGCTACACCTTC. V usage is TRBV4-1 and J usage is TRBJ1-2, with D hard to call. The ends were cut back, 1 base at V and 0 bases at J, with 6 bases in the middle. The germline V gene has CDR1 MGHRA and CDR2 YSYEKL. This CDR3 has 14 residues.

The chain couples TRBV29-1 to TRBJ2-7; 7 nucleotides match TRBD1. V was pared by 6 bases and J by 6 bases, with 8 bases of the junction left unmatched. Per germline, CDR1 SQVTM and CDR2 ANQGSEA. The CDR3 has 12 residues. The chain's CDR3 is CSVADRVSEQYF. The CDR3 bases are TGCAGCGTCGCAGACAGGGTGAGCGAGCAGTACTTC.

The chain has TRBV6-5 and TRBJ2-7; TRBD1 or TRBD2 may be the D gene (5 bases each). In germline, CDR1 is MNHEY, CDR2 SVGAGI. This CDR3 contains 14 residues. Trimming left V 10 bases short and J 7 bases short, with 23 bases between. CDR3 sequence reads: CATNTGTGSLEQYF. The CDR3 coding sequence is TGTGCCACTAATACCGGGACGGGGTCCTTAGAGCAGTACTTC.

V and J are TRBV5-5 and TRBJ1-3; D call uncertain. The CDR3 runs to 13 residues. V was pared by 4 bases and J by 4 bases, with 9 bases between. From germline, CDR1 is SGHKS and CDR2 YYEKEE (reference sequence). Written as DNA, the CDR3 is TGTGCCAGCAGCACGGATTACGGAAACACCATATATTTT. Its translation is CASSTDYGNTIYF.

The V call is TRBV7-6, the J call TRBJ2-5, with a possible D match to TRBD2 (5 bases). Germline CDR1 is SGHVS and CDR2 is FNYEAQ. Trimming took 5 bases from V and 1 from J, leaving 8 bases between them. This CDR3 is built from 13 residues. The CDR3 DNA sequence: TGTGCCAGCAGCCGTCTAGCCCAAGAGACCCAGTACTTC. As protein: CASSRLAQETQYF.

This chain links TRBV9 with TRBJ2-3; no clear D. Germline lookup yields CDR1 SGDLS and CDR2 YYNGEE. V was shortened by 7 bases and J by 2 bases, with 5 bases between the two germline ends. The CDR3 has 11 amino acids. CDR3 sequence reads: CASGPTDTQYF. DNA of the CDR3: TGTGCCAGCGGTCCCACAGATACGCAGTATTTT.

This chain joins TRBV27 and TRBJ1-1; 9 bases match TRBD1. The CDR3 has 13 amino acids. V lost 6 bases, J lost 5 bases, and 4 bases stayed unmatched. CDR1 and CDR2 (germline): MNHEY, SMNVEV (reference sequence). CDR3 loop: CASSTGGRTEAFF. As DNA, the CDR3 is TGTGCCAGCAGCACAGGGGGCAGGACTGAAGCTTTCTTT.